Below, one T cell receptor (beta chain) is given with its context. These data originate in a study of blood T cell repertoires in COVID-19. Across the whole study: Specimens from acute and convalescent COVID-19 originated in the United States, Italy and Spain. Sources were T cells, B-cell-depleted T cells, or PBMCs; the material itself was cDNA or gDNA.

This CDR3 is 15 amino acids long. J gave up 2 bases and V 5 bases, and 5 bases lay outside the gene matches. Germline CDR1 reads LNHDA; CDR2 reads SQIVND (reference sequence). Original processing methods: For nucleated cells, counts were estimated from reference gene primer amplification. The method was immunoSEQ multiplex PCR; TCRdb's version includes in-frame clones alone and lacks a portion of them. That table gives V, J and clone size, and the DNA gave D and trimming. The data show 100,000 to 120,000 clones, approximately 90% seen once. This chain links TRBV19 with TRBJ2-1, with 8 bases aligning to TRBD2. The clonotype comes from a human donor in a cohort sampled during active COVID-19. The sequencing input was peripheral blood. CDR3 sequence (DNA): TGTGCCAGTAGTGGGGTAGCGGGGACCTACAATGAGCAGTTCTTC. The encoded protein is CASSGVAGTYNEQFF. Combining the CDR3 with reference TRBV19 and TRBJ2-1 gives the whole variable domain DGGITQSPKYLFRKEGQNVTLSCEQNLNHDAMYWYRQDPGQGLRLIYYSQIVNDFQKGDIAEGYSVSREKKESFPLTVTSAQKNPTAFYLCASSGVAGTYNEQFFGPGTRLTVL.